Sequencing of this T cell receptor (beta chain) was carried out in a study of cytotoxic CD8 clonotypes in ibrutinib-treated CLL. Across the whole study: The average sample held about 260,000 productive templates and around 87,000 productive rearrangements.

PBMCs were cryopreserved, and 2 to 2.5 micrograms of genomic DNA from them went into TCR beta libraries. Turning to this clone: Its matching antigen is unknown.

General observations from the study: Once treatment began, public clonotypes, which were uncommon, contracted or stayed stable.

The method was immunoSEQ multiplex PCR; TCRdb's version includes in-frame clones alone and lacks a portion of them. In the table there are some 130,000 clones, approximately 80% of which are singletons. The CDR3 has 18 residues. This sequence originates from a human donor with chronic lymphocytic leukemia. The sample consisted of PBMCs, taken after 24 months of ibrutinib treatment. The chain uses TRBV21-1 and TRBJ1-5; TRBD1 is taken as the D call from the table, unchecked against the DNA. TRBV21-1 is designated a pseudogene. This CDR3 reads CASGLRDRTKYSNQPQHF. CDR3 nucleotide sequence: TGTGCCAGCGGGCTACGGGACAGGACGAAATATAGCAATCAGCCCCAGCATTTT.